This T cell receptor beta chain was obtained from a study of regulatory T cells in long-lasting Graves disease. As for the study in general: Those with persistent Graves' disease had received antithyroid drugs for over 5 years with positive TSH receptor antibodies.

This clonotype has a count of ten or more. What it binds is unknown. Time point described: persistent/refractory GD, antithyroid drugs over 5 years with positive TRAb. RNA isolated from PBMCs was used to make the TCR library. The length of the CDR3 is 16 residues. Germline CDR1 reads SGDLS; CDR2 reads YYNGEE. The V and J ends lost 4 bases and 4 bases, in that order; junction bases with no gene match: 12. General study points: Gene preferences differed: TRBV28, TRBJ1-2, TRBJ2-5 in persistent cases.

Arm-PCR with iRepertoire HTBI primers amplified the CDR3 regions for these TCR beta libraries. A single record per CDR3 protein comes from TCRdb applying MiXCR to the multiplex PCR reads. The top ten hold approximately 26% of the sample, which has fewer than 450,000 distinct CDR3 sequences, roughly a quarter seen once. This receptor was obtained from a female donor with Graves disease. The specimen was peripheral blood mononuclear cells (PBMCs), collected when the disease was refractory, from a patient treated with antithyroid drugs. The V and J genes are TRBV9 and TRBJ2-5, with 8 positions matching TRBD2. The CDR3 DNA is TGTGCCAGCAGCTCCGAACGGGAGGGCCTTCGAGAGACCCAGTACTTC. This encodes CASSSEREGLRETQYF. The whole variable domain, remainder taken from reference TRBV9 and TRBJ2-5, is DSGVTQTPKHLITATGQRVTLRCSPRSGDLSVYWYQQSLDQGLQFLIQYYNGEERAKGNILERFSAQQFPDLHSELNLSSLELGDSALYFCASSSEREGLRETQYFGPGTRLLVL.